Given below is one T cell receptor beta chain in context. The CDR3 consists of 15 residues. V lost 1 base and J 5 bases, leaving 13 bases between the germline ends. Germline V gene sequence: CDR1 LNHDA, CDR2 SQIVND (reference sequence). Clinical history reported by participants formed the basis on which cohorts were assigned. In the source study's methods: Reference gene primers were amplified, and this amplification served to estimate nucleated cell counts. Generated by immunoSEQ multiplex PCR, the TCRdb table keeps only in-frame clones and is missing some. V, J and clone size are taken as reported in that table, and D and trimming were inferred from the DNA itself. The table includes about 270,000 clones, just under 90% detected once. The data were obtained in a study of blood T cell repertoires in COVID-19. At the level of the study: PBMCs, B-cell-depleted T cells, or T cells provided the cDNA or gDNA that made up the material.

The gene calls are TRBV19 and TRBJ2-3; D is perhaps TRBD2 (6 bases). The TCR sequence derives from a young woman with acute COVID-19. Sequencing was performed on PBMCs or T cells enriched from blood (not recorded which). The CDR3 DNA follows: TGTGCCAGTAGTATAGGCCCAAGGGGAGGAGATACGCAGTATTTT. This codes for CASSIGPRGGDTQYF. The variable domain in full, completed from reference TRBV19 and TRBJ2-3, reads DGGITQSPKYLFRKEGQNVTLSCEQNLNHDAMYWYRQDPGQGLRLIYYSQIVNDFQKGDIAEGYSVSREKKESFPLTVTSAQKNPTAFYLCASSIGPRGGDTQYFGPGTRLTVL.